The 9 T cell receptor beta chains in this list originate from one sample, sequenced in a study of blood T cell repertoires in COVID-19. Sequenced by immunoSEQ multiplex PCR; TCRdb stores in-frame clones only, minus some. This sample has 400,000 to 550,000 clones, with nearly 90% found just once. Sequencing input: PBMCs or T cells enriched from blood (not recorded which). Source of these receptors: a young woman with acute COVID-19.

The rearrangement uses TRBV10-1 and TRBJ2-1, with 7 positions matching TRBD2. Germline lookup yields CDR1 WNHNN and CDR2 SYGVQD (reference sequence). The CDR3 is 15 amino acids. Germline trimming cut 5 bases from V and 4 bases from J; bases unmatched to any gene: 8. CDR3 region: CASSTAAGRYNEQFF. The CDR3 DNA sequence: TGCGCCAGCAGTACCGCAGCGGGAAGGTACAATGAGCAGTTCTTC.

V is TRBV19 and J is TRBJ1-5; maybe TRBD1 (6 bases). Trimming removed 2 bases from V and 5 bases from J, with 10 bases in between. Germline V gives CDR1 LNHDA, CDR2 SQIVND (reference sequence). This CDR3 has 14 amino acids. CDR3 amino acids: CASSIWTADQPQHF. The DNA for the CDR3 is TGTGCCAGTAGTATATGGACAGCGGATCAGCCCCAGCATTTT.

The genes are TRBV7-3 and TRBJ2-5; D gene uncertain. This CDR3 spans 14 amino acids. The germline gives CDR1 SGHTA, CDR2 FQGTGA. The germline V and J ends were trimmed by 1 base and 4 bases, with 10 bases remaining between them. CDR3 sequence: CASSLSGLGETQYF. The DNA for the CDR3 is TGTGCCAGCAGCTTAAGCGGTCTGGGAGAGACCCAGTACTTC.

This clone was counted a single time. The chain links TRBV27 to TRBJ2-7, with 10 bases that match TRBD2. The trim removed 3 bases at V and 7 bases at J, leaving 9 bases unmatched. Germline lookup yields CDR1 MNHEY and CDR2 SMNVEV (reference sequence). The CDR3 totals 15 residues. CDR3 DNA: TGTGCCAGCAGTTTCTGGCTAGCGGGAGCGAATGAGCAGTACTTC. As protein: CASSFWLAGANEQYF.

The chain couples TRBV11-2 to TRBJ2-7; 11 bases are a match to TRBD1. Germline V gene sequence: CDR1 SGHAT, CDR2 FQNNGV. The CDR3 consists of 14 residues. V shed 4 bases, J shed 7 bases, and the junction held 6 bases outside the gene matches. CDR3 in DNA: TGTGCCAGCAGCTGGACAGGGGGCGCGGAAGAGCAGTACTTC. It encodes CASSWTGGAEEQYF. Supplemented by reference TRBV11-2 and TRBJ2-7, the full variable domain reads EAGVAQSPRYKIIEKRQSVAFWCNPISGHATLYWYQQILGQGPKLLIQFQNNGVVDDSQLPKDRFSAERLKGVDSTLKIQPAKLEDSAVYLCASSWTGGAEEQYFGPGTRLTVT.

This clone has just a few counts. V and J are TRBV9 and TRBJ1-1, with 8 bases aligning to TRBD1. V trimming: 1 base; J trimming: 6 bases; junction bases outside the gene matches: 5. The CDR3 covers 14 residues. CDR1 is SGDLS, CDR2 YYNGEE, per germline. CDR3 residues: CASSVQGATAEAFF. Here the CDR3 DNA reads TGTGCCAGCAGCGTACAGGGGGCTACGGCTGAAGCTTTCTTT.

The CDR3 bases are TGCGCCAGCAGCCTGGGAGCGGGTCAGCCCCAGCATTTT. Translated, it gives CASSLGAGQPQHF. The rearrangement uses TRBV5-1 and TRBJ1-5; no firm D call. Germline-derived CDR1 and CDR2 are SGHRS and YFSETQ. This CDR3 region has 13 residues. With 4 bases removed from V and 6 bases from J, the gap between germline ends came to 11 bases.

The rearrangement joins TRBV5-1 to TRBJ2-2; 7 bases align to TRBD1. Germline V gene sequence: CDR1 SGHRS, CDR2 YFSETQ. V was pared by 0 bases and J by 3 bases, with 2 bases of the junction left unmatched. The CDR3 has 15 residues. CDR3 sequence: CASSLGQGDTGELFF. DNA of the CDR3: TGCGCCAGCAGCTTGGGACAGGGAGACACCGGGGAGCTGTTTTTT.

The chain combines TRBV19 with TRBJ2-7, with 8 positions matching TRBD1. V was clipped by 5 bases and J by 0 bases; unmatched bases: 6. The CDR3 sequence is 15 residues long. Germline CDR1 is LNHDA and CDR2 is SQIVND (reference sequence). CDR3 loop: CASSAPGTGSYEQYF. CDR3 sequence (DNA): TGTGCCAGTAGTGCCCCCGGGACAGGCTCCTACGAGCAGTACTTC.